The 19 T cell receptor beta chains given below trace back to one sample, sequenced in a study of post-analysis software for immune sequencing data. Findings of the study overall: Compared with controls, patients had more of five TRBV segments, including TRBV5-6, TRBV5-1 and TRBV20-1.

Prepared TCR beta cDNA libraries contained unique molecular identifiers. TCRdb processed the PCR reads anew with MiXCR; each CDR3 protein has one entry. The data show a few hundred thousand distinct CDR3 sequences, less than 45% seen once. These receptors' antigens are unknown. What was sequenced was blood. The source is a girl aged 10-17 years with multiple sclerosis.

V gene TRBV20-1 combines with J gene TRBJ1-5; D is undetermined. The V gene's germline CDR1 is DFQATT and CDR2 SNEGSKA (reference sequence). V lost 1 base to trimming and J lost 9 bases, with 16 bases between them. The CDR3 loop spans 14 amino acids. Here the CDR3 reads CSARVRAGPGPQHF. The CDR3 region has the DNA TGCAGTGCTAGAGTTAGGGCGGGTCCCGGGCCCCAGCATTTT.

The J gene is TRBJ2-5, the V gene TRBV10-3; 11 nucleotides align to TRBD1. Germline assignment: CDR1 ENHRY and CDR2 SYGVKD. V shed 5 bases, J shed 1 base, and the junction held 3 bases outside the gene matches. There are 15 residues in the CDR3. As DNA, the CDR3 is TGTGCCATCAGTCCGGGACAGGGGGTCCAAGAGACCCAGTACTTC. Translated: CAISPGQGVQETQYF.

The chain combines TRBV4-2 with TRBJ1-1; D uncertain. The CDR3 runs 16 residues. Trimming pared 0 bases from V and 1 base from J, leaving 12 bases between. Germline CDR1 reads LGHNA; CDR2 reads YNFKEQ. CDR3 nucleotides: TGTGCCAGCAGCCAAGAACGTGAAACAGCGAACACTGAAGCTTTCTTT. Its translation is CASSQERETANTEAFF.

The chain recombines TRBV24-1 with TRBJ2-1; 14 positions match TRBD2. Germline V gives CDR1 KGHDR, CDR2 SFDVKD. This CDR3 contains 17 residues. V was pared by 4 bases and J by 6 bases, with 7 bases of the junction left unmatched. The CDR3 nucleotides are TGTGCCACCAGTGACCAGGGACTAGCGGGGGTGCTCAATGAGCAGTTCTTC. Translating gives CATSDQGLAGVLNEQFF.

In this sample, this clonotype turned up a few times. The genes are TRBV3-1 and TRBJ1-4; D call uncertain. CDR3 length equals 12 residues. Looked up from germline, CDR1 is LGHDT and CDR2 is YNNKEL (reference sequence). V lost 2 bases, J lost 7 bases, and 5 bases lay in between. The CDR3 loop is CASSQRLEKLFF. CDR3 nucleotide sequence: TGTGCCAGCAGCCAACGACTTGAAAAACTGTTTTTT.

This clonotype was counted a few times. The rearrangement links TRBV4-1 to TRBJ2-7; 8 bases agree with TRBD1. With 2 bases clipped from V and 3 bases from J, the junction kept 9 bases outside the gene matches. Germline CDR1 MGHRA, CDR2 YSYEKL. The CDR3 spans 16 residues. The CDR3 here is CASSQTHFGQGYEQYF. The CDR3 nucleotides read TGCGCCAGCAGCCAAACCCACTTTGGACAGGGCTACGAGCAGTACTTC.

The J gene is TRBJ1-6, the V gene TRBV25-1, with no clear D. V lost 6 bases to trimming and J lost 6 bases, with 15 bases between them. The length of the CDR3 is 15 residues. Germline V gene data show CDR1 as MGHDK and CDR2 as SYGVNS. The CDR3 coding sequence is TGTGCCAGCAGGTTGACGCATAATGTTAATTCACCCCTCCACTTT. Amino acids: CASRLTHNVNSPLHF.

This rearrangement joins TRBV20-1 to TRBJ2-5; D not resolved. The tail of the sequence fits TRBJ2-7 better, so the J call may be wrong. This CDR3 contains 14 residues. From germline, CDR1 is DFQATT and CDR2 SNEGSKA (reference sequence). The CDR3, as DNA: TGCAGTGCTAGAGATCGGACCTTGGTCTACGAGCAGTACTTC. Its protein product is CSARDRTLVYEQYF.

The chain links TRBV11-1 to TRBJ1-1; D unclear. This CDR3 contains 11 residues. From germline, CDR1 is SGHAT and CDR2 FQDESV (reference sequence). V was pared by 2 bases and J by 8 bases, with 6 bases between. The CDR3 loop reads CASSLSREAFF. CDR3 nucleotides: TGTGCCAGCAGCTTATCCAGGGAAGCTTTCTTT.

This chain joins TRBV4-1 and TRBJ2-7; the match to TRBD2 covers 8 bases. Unmatched junction bases numbered 10, after V lost 3 bases and J lost 3 bases. The germline V gene encodes CDR1 MGHRA and CDR2 YSYEKL. This CDR3 is built from 16 residues. The CDR3 DNA reads TGCGCCAGCAGCCATCCTAGCGGGTTTAGAGACTACGAGCAGTACTTC. This encodes CASSHPSGFRDYEQYF.

V is TRBV7-2 and J is TRBJ2-3; 7 positions agree with TRBD2. The CDR3 is 13 residues long. CDR1 is SGHTA, CDR2 FQGNSA, per germline. The junction had 3 bases not matched to a gene; V was cut back by 5 bases and J by 4 bases. CDR3 sequence (DNA): TGTGCCAGCAGCCCCCGGGGGGCAGATACGCAGTATTTT. Translation: CASSPRGADTQYF. The entire variable domain, with the rest obtained from reference TRBV7-2 and TRBJ2-3, is as follows: GAGVSQSPSNKVTEKGKDVELRCDPISGHTALYWYRQSLGQGLEFLIYFQGNSAPDKSGLPSDRFSAERTGGSVSTLTIQRTQQEDSAVYLCASSPRGADTQYFGPGTRLTVL.

The rearrangement uses TRBV5-1 and TRBJ2-3; tentatively, D is TRBD1 or TRBD2 (5 bases each). Per germline, CDR1 SGHRS and CDR2 YFSETQ. The CDR3 is 15 amino acids. V was clipped by 4 bases and J by 2 bases, with 14 bases between them. CDR3 nucleotides: TGCGCCAGCAGCCCCGGGGCTTTTATCACAGATACGCAGTATTTT. It is translated as CASSPGAFITDTQYF.

This sequence joins TRBV20-1 and TRBJ2-3; a possible D gene is TRBD2 (6 bases). V gave up 6 bases and J gave up 0 bases, with 16 bases separating them. The CDR3 contains 15 residues. Germline V lookup: CDR1 DFQATT, CDR2 SNEGSKA (reference sequence). For the CDR3, the DNA is TGCAGTGCCCTAAGGGGAGGTTGGAGCACAGATACGCAGTATTTT. Translating gives CSALRGGWSTDTQYF.

The genes are TRBV28 and TRBJ2-5; possible D gene TRBD1, 5 bases. V dropped 5 bases and J dropped 4 bases, with 20 bases sitting between them. The CDR3 covers 16 residues. The germline V gene encodes CDR1 MDHEN and CDR2 SYDVKM. The CDR3 DNA follows: TGTGCCAGCAGTCCGAATACCTTAGGGGTTTTAGAGACCCAGTACTTC. It specifies CASSPNTLGVLETQYF.

This clonotype was recorded a few times. The V and J genes are TRBV4-1 and TRBJ2-1; D perhaps matches TRBD2 (6 bases). In germline, CDR1 is MGHRA, CDR2 YSYEKL. Deletions cut 4 bases from V and 6 bases from J, with 19 bases between. The CDR3 contains 16 residues. The chain's CDR3 is CASSPLARLVFNEQFF. CDR3 in DNA: TGCGCCAGCAGCCCTCTAGCGCGCCTGGTTTTCAATGAGCAGTTCTTC.

This clonotype has only a few counts. An end of the junction does not agree with germline; a read error may underlie this. V gene TRBV6-2 or TRBV6-3 combines with J gene TRBJ2-7; D possibly corresponds to TRBD1 (5 bases). The assigned J gene may be wrong: the sequence end matches TRBJ2-4 better. Germline CDR1 MNHEY, CDR2 SVGEGT. This CDR3 has 16 residues. Here the CDR3 reads CASSLLSRETKNIQYF. The CDR3 nucleotides are TGCGCCAGCAGTTTACTATCCAGGGAAACCAAAAACATTCAGTACTTC.

The rearrangement joins TRBV10-3 to TRBJ1-5; TRBD1 might be the D (5 bases). This CDR3 has 15 amino acids. Per germline, CDR1 ENHRY and CDR2 SYGVKD. Trimming cost V 3 bases and J 5 bases, with 14 bases left between them. The CDR3 bases are TGTGCCATCAGTGATCGGAGGGGCCGCTATCAGCCCCAGCATTTT. It codes for CAISDRRGRYQPQHF.

Ten or more counts support this clonotype. This chain's CDR3 is CASSVRGYQETQYF. CDR3 coding DNA: TGTGCCAGCAGCGTGAGAGGGTACCAAGAGACCCAGTACTTC. V is TRBV7-9 and J is TRBJ2-5; tentative D call: TRBD2 (5 bases). The CDR3 length is 14 residues. The germline V and J ends were trimmed by 5 bases and 0 bases, with 10 bases remaining between them. Germline V gene sequence: CDR1 SEHNR, CDR2 FQNEAQ (reference sequence).

As regards this clonotype: An end of the junction differs from the germline gene, which may be a read error. The chain employs TRBV5-1 and TRBJ2-6; 7 bases map to TRBD1. The CDR3 is 14 amino acids. Germline values: CDR1 SGHRS, CDR2 YFSETQ. The CDR3: CAGSPTGGANVLTF. CDR3 nucleotides: TGCGCCGGCAGCCCGACAGGGGGGGCCAACGTCCTGACTTTC.